This T cell receptor beta chain appears in the sequencing data of a study of T-cell memory formation after mild COVID-19. The overall study: Largely donor-specific TCR clusters were found. General study results and limits: For contracting clones, CD4+ ones sat mainly in CM and EM, CD8+ in EMRA. Nothing confirmed that second-wave clones peaking on day 37 were specific for SARS-CoV-2.

This clonotype was seen a single time. What it recognizes is unknown. V was pared by 8 bases and J by 3 bases, with 6 bases of the junction left unmatched. There are 16 residues in the CDR3. Germline CDR1 and CDR2: SGHVS and FQNEAQ. TCRdb processed the 5' RACE reads anew with MiXCR; each CDR3 protein has one entry. The sample has 92,000 or so distinct CDR3 sequences, about 13% seen once. This clonotype was obtained from an adult woman who had mild COVID-19 (a few samples of this study predate the infection). Cell type and time point are not known. Input material: PBMCs or a T cell subset sorted from them (not recorded which). The J gene is TRBJ2-2, the V gene TRBV7-8; TRBD2 matches at 13 bases. CDR3 in amino acids: CASSGLAGPDTGELFF. In nucleotides, the CDR3 is TGTGCCAGCTCGGGACTAGCGGGACCTGACACCGGGGAGCTGTTTTTT.